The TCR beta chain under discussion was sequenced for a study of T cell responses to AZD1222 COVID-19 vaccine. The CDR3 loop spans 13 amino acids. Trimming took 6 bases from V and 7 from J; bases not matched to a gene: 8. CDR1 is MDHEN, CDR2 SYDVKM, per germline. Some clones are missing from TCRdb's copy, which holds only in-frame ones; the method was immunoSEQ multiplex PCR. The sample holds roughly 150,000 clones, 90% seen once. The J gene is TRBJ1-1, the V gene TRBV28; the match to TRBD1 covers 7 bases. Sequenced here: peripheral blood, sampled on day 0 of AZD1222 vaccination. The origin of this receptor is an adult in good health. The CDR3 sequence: CASRPDRAIEAFF. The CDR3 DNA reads TGTGCCAGCAGACCCGACAGGGCCATTGAAGCTTTCTTT.